The rows below give T cell receptor beta chains drawn from one sample of a study of early T cells in non-severe SARS-CoV-2 infection. A single record per CDR3 protein comes from TCRdb applying MiXCR to the 5' RACE reads. The sample contains roughly 57,000 distinct CDR3 sequences, roughly an eighth of which appear only once. The sample consisted of whole blood. Receptor source: an adult who was a healthcare worker with PCR-confirmed SARS-CoV-2 infection or an uninfected control (not recorded which). The CDR3 runs from the conserved cysteine through the conserved F or W. The order of the fields is J gene, V gene, clone size, D gene, CDR3 DNA, CDR3 protein. The D gene is left open where the match is weak. Rows give clone size only sometimes, using once, few, many, or a class for an expanded clone.

TRBJ2-4	TRBV5-6	.	.	TGTGCCAGCAGCTTACGGTCAGGAGCCAAAAACATTCAGTACTTC	CASSLRSGAKNIQYF
TRBJ1-5	TRBV20-1	few	.	TGCAGTGTCCATCCCCCCTCCCTGGATAGCAATCAGCCCCAGCATTTT	CSVHPPSLDSNQPQHF
TRBJ2-2	TRBV28	few	TRBD2	TGTGCCAGCAGCCGCGGGGGAGGGGCCGGTGCCGGGGAGCTGTTTTTT	CASSRGGGAGAGELFF
TRBJ2-1	TRBV18	few	.	TGTGCCAGCTCACCACAGGGCCTAAACTACAATGAGCAGTTCTTC	CASSPQGLNYNEQFF
TRBJ2-7	TRBV20-1	.	.	TGCAGTGCCCGTAGGGGGTCTCACCCCTACGAGCAGTACTTC	CSARRGSHPYEQYF
TRBJ1-4	TRBV25-1	many	TRBD1	TGTGCCAGCCAGGGACAGCTTAATGAAAAACTGTTTTTT	CASQGQLNEKLFF
TRBJ2-4	TRBV6-5	once	TRBD2	TGTGCCAGCAGACCCCGGGGAGGGGCCCTAGCCAAAAACATTCAGTACTTC	CASRPRGGALAKNIQYF
TRBJ1-1	TRBV3-1	many	.	TGTGCCAGCACGCGGACGGGGTTGGACACTGAAGCTTTCTTT	CASTRTGLDTEAFF
TRBJ2-2	TRBV7-2	few	TRBD1	TGTGCCAGCAGCCCGGGACAGGGGGCCGGGGAGCTGTTTTTT	CASSPGQGAGELFF
TRBJ1-4	TRBV15	.	.	TGTGCCACCAGCACTCTACCTTCAGGGGCTACTAATGAAAAACTGTTTTTT	CATSTLPSGATNEKLFF
TRBJ2-4	TRBV14	few	.	TGTGCCAGCAGCCAACACCAGCCGGGGACGAAAAACATTCAGTACTTC	CASSQHQPGTKNIQYF
TRBJ1-2	TRBV19	.	.	TGTGCCAGTAGTCCCCAGCACTATGGCTACACCTTC	CASSPQHYGYTF
TRBJ2-7	TRBV5-5	.	.	TGTGCCAGCAGCACCTGGACAGCCTACGAGCAGTACTTC	CASSTWTAYEQYF
TRBJ1-1	TRBV6-6	many	.	TGTGCCAGCAGTTATGCCGTCGAAGCTTTCTTT	CASSYAVEAFF
TRBJ1-1	TRBV6-1	.	.	TGTGCCAGCAGTCCCGTCCCCCGGGACGAAAAGTGGGAGGCTGAAGCTTTCTTT	CASSPVPRDEKWEAEAFF
TRBJ2-3	TRBV7-3	.	TRBD2	TGTGCCAGCAGCGGACTAGGGGATACGCAGTATTTT	CASSGLGDTQYF